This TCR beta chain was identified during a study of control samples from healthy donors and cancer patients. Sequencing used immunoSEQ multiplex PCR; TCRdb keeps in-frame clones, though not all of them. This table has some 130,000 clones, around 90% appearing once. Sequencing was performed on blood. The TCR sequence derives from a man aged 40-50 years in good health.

Here the CDR3 reads CASGRTGVNGHEQFF. The CDR3 coding sequence is TGCGCCAGCGGGAGAACGGGGGTTAACGGTCATGAGCAGTTCTTC. The rearrangement joins TRBV5-1 to TRBJ2-1; maybe TRBD2 (6 bases). Looked up from germline, CDR1 is SGHRS and CDR2 is YFSETQ. The CDR3 length is 15 residues. The ends were cut back, 7 bases at V and 8 bases at J, with 22 bases in the middle.